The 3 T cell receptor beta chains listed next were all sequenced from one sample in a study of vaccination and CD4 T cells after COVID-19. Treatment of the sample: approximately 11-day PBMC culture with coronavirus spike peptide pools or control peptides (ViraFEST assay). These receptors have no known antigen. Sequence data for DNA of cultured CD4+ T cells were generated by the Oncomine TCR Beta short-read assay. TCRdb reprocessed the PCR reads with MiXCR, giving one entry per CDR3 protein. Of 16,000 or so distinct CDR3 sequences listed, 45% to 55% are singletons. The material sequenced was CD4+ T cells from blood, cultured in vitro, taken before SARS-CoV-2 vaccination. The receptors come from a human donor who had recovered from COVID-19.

The CDR3 here is CASKGGPYEQYF. CDR3 coding DNA: TGTGCCAGCAAAGGCGGCCCCTACGAGCAGTACTTC. This sequence joins TRBV6-1 and TRBJ2-7; D is ambiguous. V lost 7 bases to trimming and J lost 2 bases, with 9 bases between them. Germline V CDR1 and CDR2: MNHNS, SASEGT. CDR3 length: 12 residues.

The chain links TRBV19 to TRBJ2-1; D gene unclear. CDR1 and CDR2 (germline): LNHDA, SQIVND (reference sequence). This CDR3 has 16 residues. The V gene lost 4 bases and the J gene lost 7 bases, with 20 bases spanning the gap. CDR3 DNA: TGTGCCAGTAGTAGCTCCCGAGGTCGTTCGGAAAATGAGCAGTTCTTC. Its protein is CASSSSRGRSENEQFF. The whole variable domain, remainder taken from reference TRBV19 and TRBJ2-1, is DGGITQSPKYLFRKEGQNVTLSCEQNLNHDAMYWYRQDPGQGLRLIYYSQIVNDFQKGDIAEGYSVSREKKESFPLTVTSAQKNPTAFYLCASSSSRGRSENEQFFGPGTRLTVL.

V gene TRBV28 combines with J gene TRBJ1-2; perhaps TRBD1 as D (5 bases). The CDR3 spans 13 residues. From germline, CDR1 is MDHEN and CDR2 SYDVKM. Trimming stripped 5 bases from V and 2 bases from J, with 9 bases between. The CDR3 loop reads CASSQTANYGYTF. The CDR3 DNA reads TGTGCCAGCAGTCAGACAGCCAACTATGGCTACACCTTC.